Below are 23 T cell receptor beta chains sequenced from a single sample in a study of a mutant IDH1 vaccine in newly diagnosed glioma. TCRdb's copy holds only in-frame clones and misses some; the assay was immunoSEQ multiplex PCR. The top ten hold approximately 2.4% of the sample, which has roughly 36,000 clones, approximately 88% seen once. As for time point: week 23, last vaccination. Doses consisted of 300 ug of mutant IDH1 20-mer peptide each, paired with topical imiquimod. No antigens are known for them. This material consisted of PBMCs, taken from a glioma patient whose treatment included an IDH1 peptide vaccine. The receptors were sampled from a man aged 35 to 55 with glioma.

CDR3 in amino acids: CASSFAQNYNEQFF. The DNA of the CDR3 is TGTGCCAGCAGCTTTGCACAGAACTACAATGAGCAGTTCTTC. J is TRBJ2-1 and V is TRBV5-6; no clear D. V was clipped by 2 bases and J by 3 bases, with 9 bases between them. The CDR3 runs 14 residues. Germline V lookup: CDR1 SGHDT, CDR2 YYEEEE.

The chain combines TRBV10-3 with TRBJ2-7; the match to TRBD1 covers 9 bases. CDR1 is ENHRY and CDR2 is SYGVKD in the germline V gene. The CDR3 has 16 residues. V dropped 5 bases and J dropped 2; count of bases not matched to a gene: 10. CDR3 protein: CAISHTGDREAYEQYF. The CDR3 coding sequence is TGTGCCATCAGTCATACCGGGGACAGGGAGGCCTACGAGCAGTACTTC.

The chain uses TRBV5-6 and TRBJ2-7; a possible D gene is TRBD1 (6 bases). This CDR3 spans 17 amino acids. CDR1 SGHDT and CDR2 YYEEEE come from the germline V gene. Trimming left V 4 bases short and J 4 bases short, with 24 bases between. Here the CDR3 reads CASSPGALSPDPYEQYV. The CDR3 DNA is TGTGCCAGCAGCCCAGGGGCCCTGTCGCCTGATCCTTACGAGCAGTACGTC.

The chain links TRBV13 to TRBJ2-2, with unresolved D. CDR3 length: 14 amino acids. CDR1 is PRHDT, CDR2 FYEKMQ, per germline (reference sequence). V lost 5 bases and J lost 7, with 14 bases in between. This chain's CDR3 is CASSPSASVGELFF. CDR3 DNA: TGTGCCAGCAGCCCCTCGGCCTCGGTCGGGGAGCTGTTTTTT.

The genes are TRBV2 and TRBJ2-2; 7 bases line up with TRBD2. Per germline, CDR1 SNHLY and CDR2 FYNNEI. The V and J ends lost 1 base and 2 bases, in that order; junction bases with no gene match: 4. The CDR3 extends over 16 amino acids. CDR3: CASSEEGLPNTGELFF. CDR3 bases: TGTGCCAGCAGTGAAGAGGGACTACCCAACACCGGGGAGCTGTTTTTT.

This chain connects TRBV28 to TRBJ1-3; D unclear. The length of the CDR3 is 13 residues. Germline lookup yields CDR1 MDHEN and CDR2 SYDVKM. With 7 bases removed from V and 4 bases from J, the gap between germline ends came to 11 bases. CDR3 nucleotide sequence: TGTGCCAGCATTGCTAGGGTGGGAAACACCATATATTTT. Amino acid sequence: CASIARVGNTIYF.

This chain connects TRBV4-3 to TRBJ2-2; D gene unclear. V was trimmed by 0 bases and J by 5 bases, leaving 10 bases between them. This CDR3 contains 15 residues. Germline lookup yields CDR1 LGHNA and CDR2 YSLEER. The DNA for the CDR3 is TGCGCCAGCAGCCAAGAAGGCGGCATAACCGGGGAGCTGTTTTTT. This sequence encodes CASSQEGGITGELFF.

J is TRBJ2-1 and V is TRBV30; the match to TRBD1 covers 10 bases. This CDR3 is 14 amino acids long. Germline trimming cut 1 base from V and 7 bases from J; bases unmatched to any gene: 4. Germline CDR1 reads GTSNPN; CDR2 reads SVGIG (reference sequence). CDR3 residues: CAWSAGTGVNEQFF. In nucleotides, the CDR3 is TGTGCCTGGAGTGCCGGGACAGGGGTAAATGAGCAGTTCTTC.

The rearrangement links TRBV5-4 to TRBJ2-1; weak D call: TRBD2 (5 bases). V was cut by 0 bases and J by 6 bases, with 13 bases left in between. CDR3 size: 15 residues. Germline-derived CDR1 and CDR2 are SGHNT and YYREEE (reference sequence). The CDR3 DNA follows: TGTGCCAGCAGCTTGGTGGGGAGTCTGGGCAATGAGCAGTTCTTC. Translation: CASSLVGSLGNEQFF.

This chain uses TRBV29-1 with TRBJ1-1, with D unresolved. CDR3 size: 14 residues. The V gene's germline CDR1 is SQVTM and CDR2 ANQGSEA. Trimming cost V 6 bases and J 1 base, with 15 bases left between them. The CDR3 DNA sequence: TGCAGCGTGGCCCCCGTCGGGGAGAACACTGAAGCTTTCTTT. This codes for CSVAPVGENTEAFF.

The V call is TRBV27, the J call TRBJ2-5; 7 nucleotides align to TRBD1. The V gene's germline CDR1 is MNHEY and CDR2 SMNVEV (reference sequence). The J segment lost 1 base and the V segment lost 0 bases, leaving 2 bases of the junction unmatched. The CDR3 sequence is 15 residues long. The CDR3 DNA sequence: TGTGCCAGCAGTTTATCAAGGGGGCGCCAAGAGACCCAGTACTTC. Protein: CASSLSRGRQETQYF.

The chain employs TRBV15 and TRBJ2-3, with 8 bases identical to TRBD2. Germline V gene lookup returns CDR1 LNHNV and CDR2 YYDKDF (reference sequence). The CDR3 consists of 15 residues. V trimming: 5 bases; J trimming: 2 bases; junction bases outside the gene matches: 6. The DNA of the CDR3 is TGTGCCACCAGCGAGGGCGGGGGGCTCACAGATACGCAGTATTTT. Its translation is CATSEGGGLTDTQYF.

The CDR3 is CASSSSGNTEAFF. The CDR3 nucleotides are TGTGCCAGCAGCTCTTCGGGGAACACTGAAGCTTTCTTT. This chain links TRBV7-2 with TRBJ1-1; D remains unclear. This CDR3 region has 13 residues. CDR1 SGHTA and CDR2 FQGNSA come from the germline V gene. Trimming stripped 4 bases from V and 1 base from J, with 7 bases between. Complete variable domain (other parts from reference TRBV7-2 and TRBJ1-1): GAGVSQSPSNKVTEKGKDVELRCDPISGHTALYWYRQSLGQGLEFLIYFQGNSAPDKSGLPSDRFSAERTGGSVSTLTIQRTQQEDSAVYLCASSSSGNTEAFFGQGTRLTVV.

This sequence joins TRBV28 and TRBJ2-1, with 12 bases matching TRBD2. Germline trimming cut 6 bases from V and 7 bases from J; bases unmatched to any gene: 7. The length of the CDR3 is 15 residues. CDR1 is MDHEN and CDR2 is SYDVKM in the germline V gene. The DNA for the CDR3 is TGTGCCAGCAGCGCCACTAGCGGGGGGAGGAATGAGCAGTTCTTC. Encoded protein: CASSATSGGRNEQFF.

The J gene is TRBJ2-7, the V gene TRBV21-1; the table calls TRBD2, which could not be checked here. TRBV21-1 is a pseudogene segment. CDR3 length equals 15 residues. This chain's CDR3 is CASPGKIMKVYEQYV. The CDR3 DNA is TGTGCCAGCCCGGGAAAGATAATGAAAGTCTACGAGCAGTACGTC.

This chain links TRBV11-3 with TRBJ2-3; D uncertain. Germline values: CDR1 SGHNT, CDR2 YENEEA. V shed 4 bases and J shed 2 bases, with 7 bases lying between them. This CDR3 region has 13 residues. CDR3: CASSSSTTDTQYF. The CDR3 DNA follows: TGTGCCAGCAGCTCCTCGACCACAGATACGCAGTATTTT.

V is TRBV18 and J is TRBJ1-4, with a tentative D call TRBD1 (6 bases). V gave up 5 bases and J gave up 5 bases, with 15 bases separating them. CDR1 is KGHSH and CDR2 is LQKENI in the germline V gene. The CDR3 spans 15 residues. CDR3 DNA sequence: TGTGCCAGCTCATCAAGGACAGAGAGAAATGAAAAACTGTTTTTT. It encodes CASSSRTERNEKLFF.

The CDR3 sequence is CASSFTRAGYTF. As DNA, the CDR3 is TGTGCCAGCAGTTTCACCAGGGCTGGCTACACCTTC. V gene TRBV28 combines with J gene TRBJ1-2; possible D gene TRBD1, 5 bases. The germline gives CDR1 MDHEN, CDR2 SYDVKM. The CDR3 loop spans 12 amino acids. Between the trimmed V and J ends, which lost 3 bases and 7 bases, there was a span of 9 bases.

This clone was picked up a small number of times. The chain has TRBV28 and TRBJ1-5; D gene unclear. V was shortened by 4 bases and J by 4 bases, with 20 bases between the two germline ends. The CDR3 totals 17 residues. Germline lookup yields CDR1 MDHEN and CDR2 SYDVKM. CDR3 in DNA: TGTGCCAGCAGTTGGTACCCCTCGGGAGGGTGGAATCAGCCCCAGCATTTT. Translating it yields CASSWYPSGGWNQPQHF.

The chain couples TRBV19 to TRBJ1-6, with 9 bases that match TRBD1. The CDR3 has 14 amino acids. V shed 5 bases and J 11 bases; nucleotides not matched to a gene: 7. Germline V CDR1 and CDR2: LNHDA, SQIVND (reference sequence). The CDR3 loop is CASSSGTGITPLHF. CDR3 DNA sequence: TGTGCCAGTAGTTCCGGGACAGGGATCACACCCCTCCACTTT.

The CDR3 DNA sequence: TGTGCCACCTACACAGGGCAAGAGACCCAGTACTTC. It translates to CATYTGQETQYF. The genes are TRBV10-3 and TRBJ2-5, with D possibly TRBD1 on 6 matching bases. V was clipped by 10 bases and J by 2 bases, with 11 bases between them. Germline V gene data show CDR1 as ENHRY and CDR2 as SYGVKD. The CDR3 consists of 12 residues.

The V and J genes are TRBV5-6 and TRBJ1-5, with TRBD1 matching over 10 bases. The CDR3 spans 16 residues. V was clipped by 4 bases and J by 3 bases; unmatched bases: 7. The germline V gene encodes CDR1 SGHDT and CDR2 YYEEEE. The CDR3 loop is CASSTGTGAHNQPQHF. CDR3 coding DNA: TGTGCCAGCAGCACCGGGACAGGGGCTCACAATCAGCCCCAGCATTTT.

The chain has TRBV5-1 and TRBJ1-5; D is uncertain. Germline values: CDR1 SGHRS, CDR2 YFSETQ. The CDR3 covers 14 residues. V was shortened by 4 bases and J by 3 bases, with 11 bases between the two germline ends. The chain's CDR3 is CASSPDGNNQPQHF. In nucleotides, the CDR3 is TGCGCCAGCAGCCCCGACGGGAACAATCAGCCCCAGCATTTT.